This T cell receptor beta chain emerged from a study of CD8 T cells in Susac syndrome. Sequencing of TCR beta was carried out in blood CD8+ and CD4+ T cells. CDR3 length equals 14 residues. Per germline, CDR1 MNHEY and CDR2 SMNVEV (reference sequence). Deletions cut 6 bases from V and 0 bases from J, with 9 bases between. RNA amounts of about 0.45 to 1 ug underwent reverse transcription with random hexamers. Amplification of TCR beta CDR3 across 54 Vbeta and 13 Jbeta was performed with immunoSEQ multiplex PCR. TCRdb re-derived calls from the immunoSEQ multiplex PCR reads in MiXCR, one entry per CDR3 protein. The sample has a few hundred thousand distinct CDR3 sequences, 85% to 90% seen once.

The J gene is TRBJ1-3, the V gene TRBV27, with no clear D. This clonotype was obtained from a human donor with multiple sclerosis. Sequencing input: CD8+ T cells from PBMCs. DNA for the CDR3: TGTGCCAGCAGCCCCCTAAGCTCTGGAAACACCATATATTTT. The encoded protein is CASSPLSSGNTIYF.